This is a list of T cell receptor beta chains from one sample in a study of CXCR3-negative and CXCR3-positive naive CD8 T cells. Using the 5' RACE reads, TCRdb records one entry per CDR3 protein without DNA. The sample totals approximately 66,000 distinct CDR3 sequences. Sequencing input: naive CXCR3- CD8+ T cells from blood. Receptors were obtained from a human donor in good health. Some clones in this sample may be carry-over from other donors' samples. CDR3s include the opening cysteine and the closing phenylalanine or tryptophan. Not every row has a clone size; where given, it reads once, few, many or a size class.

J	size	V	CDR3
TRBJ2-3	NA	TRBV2	CASTSGGAGADTQYF
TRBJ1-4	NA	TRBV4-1	CASSRRVREKLFF
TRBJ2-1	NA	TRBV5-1	CASNLDNDNEKFF
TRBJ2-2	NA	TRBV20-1	CSARHWTASLPGELFF
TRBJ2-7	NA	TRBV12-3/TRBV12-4	CASSLRPTGEPYEQYF
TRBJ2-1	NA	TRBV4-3	CASSQGGLADEQFF
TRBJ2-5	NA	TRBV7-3	CASSPGFQPQETQYF
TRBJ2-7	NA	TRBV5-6	CASSLVPDRSYEQYF
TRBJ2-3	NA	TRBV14	CASSQAGDTQYF
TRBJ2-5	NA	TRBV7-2	CASSDSGGKETQYF
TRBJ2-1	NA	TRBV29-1	CSGIVSNEQFF
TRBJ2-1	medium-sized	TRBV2	CASSLTEPYNEQFF
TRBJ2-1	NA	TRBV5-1	CASSLGLAGGLNEQFF
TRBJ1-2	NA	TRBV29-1	CSVAKGRVGAYGYTF
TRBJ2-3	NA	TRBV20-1	CSAPTSGSPADTQYF
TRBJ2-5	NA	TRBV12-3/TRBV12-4	CASRRTMGAETQYF
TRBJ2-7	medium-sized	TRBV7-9	CASSLDGGLEHF
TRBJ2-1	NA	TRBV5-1	CASSLELGYNEQFF
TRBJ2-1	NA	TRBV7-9	CASSPPAGYEQFF
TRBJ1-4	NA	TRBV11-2	CASSLTGSSEKLFF
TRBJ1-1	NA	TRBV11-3	CASSTWTEGGNTEAFF
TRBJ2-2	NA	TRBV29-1	CSVAGGLSVGELFF
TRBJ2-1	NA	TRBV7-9	CASSFPTAWDEQFF
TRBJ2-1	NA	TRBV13	CASSSGWGEQFF
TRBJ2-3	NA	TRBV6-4	CASSLLAGESTDTQYF
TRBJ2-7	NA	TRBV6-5	CASSFGTSGVYEQYF
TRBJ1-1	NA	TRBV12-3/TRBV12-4	CASSFLESEAFF
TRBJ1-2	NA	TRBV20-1	CSAPPGPTLGAGYTF
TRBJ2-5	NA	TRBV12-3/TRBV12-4	CASSTGVETQYF
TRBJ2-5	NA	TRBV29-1	CSVETRGEETQYF
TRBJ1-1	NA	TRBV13	CASSLERGMNTEAFF
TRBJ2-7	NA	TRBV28	CASSGETGVTYEQYF
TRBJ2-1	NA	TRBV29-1	CSARIPLGTSGNNEQFF
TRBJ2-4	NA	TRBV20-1	CSATGTSENIQYF
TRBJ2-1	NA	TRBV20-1	CSAPAWASGYNEQFF
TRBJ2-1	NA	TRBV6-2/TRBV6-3	CASSYWNPADEQFF
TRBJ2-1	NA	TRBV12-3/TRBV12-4	CASSLLNEQFF
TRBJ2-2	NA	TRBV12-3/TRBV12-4	CASSFRVAGTSGELFF
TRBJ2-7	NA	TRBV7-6	CASSLDPSRKYEQYF
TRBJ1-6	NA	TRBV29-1	CSVKTGTNSPLHF
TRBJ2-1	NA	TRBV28	CASSFRGVSGNEQFF
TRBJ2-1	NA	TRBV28	CASSFTAPINEQFF
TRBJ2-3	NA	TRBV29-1	CSVEDMGSDTQYF
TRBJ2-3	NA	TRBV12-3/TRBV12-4	CASSLVSGQHDTDTQYF
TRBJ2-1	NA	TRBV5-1	CASSLEASGINEQFF
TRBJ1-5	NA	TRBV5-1	CASALTGGNQPQHF
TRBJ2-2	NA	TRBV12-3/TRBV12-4	CASSSRDHNTGELFF
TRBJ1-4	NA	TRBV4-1	CASSSAGGKEKLFF